This section outlines one T cell receptor (beta chain) sequence together with its context. This clone appeared a single time. The target of this receptor is not known. Base qualities are not recorded, but no much larger clone differs from it by a single base. These data are taken from a study of blood T cell repertoires in COVID-19 (dated by TCRdb to 2019 to 2021). About the investigation overall: Collaborator samples came from the United States, Italy and Spain and covered acute and convalescent phases of COVID-19. The prospective study material was composed of cDNA or gDNA derived from T cells, B-cell-depleted T cells, or PBMCs. Subjects who had been exposed to COVID-19, were actively infected with it, or had recovered from it provided the deeply sampled blood TCRbeta repertoires that made up the dataset. The repertoires were released in a freely available public database meant as a resource for research on the immune response to SARS-CoV-2. Samples came from the ongoing ImmuneRACE study (first 160 participants) plus 1,254 subjects from 6 global collaborators. The sample metadata nearly always contained a de-identified subject ID, COVID-19 status, age in years and sex. Where HLA class I and class II types were available, the types were taken from metadata supplied by the sample provider, not from assay-based typing.

The paper's findings and limits, for the study overall: The amount of clinical and demographic metadata varied by source and participant and was provided uncurated.

Participants in the prospective study were aged about 18 to 95 years, lived in 20 to 30 United States geographic areas, and enrolled through a virtual design. Cohort assignment in the prospective study relied on participant-reported clinical history from a screening survey and a study questionnaire. Mobile phlebotomists in the prospective study collected whole blood, serum and a nasopharyngeal or oropharyngeal swab from every participant. Participants in the prospective study had the option to provide additional blood draws and questionnaires over a roughly two-month period. Prospective study blood samples were shipped either frozen or at room temperature before DNA extraction. Spanning cysteine to phenylalanine, the CDR3 consists of 15 amino acids. The entry retains the CDR3 DNA only, 45 bases that are in frame from base 1. CDR1 and CDR2 are drawn from the germline V gene: SQVTM, ANQGSEA. The germline V and J ends show losses of 6 bases and 0 bases respectively, and no gene match explains 4 bases of the junction.

TCRbeta CDR3 regions were amplified from genomic DNA using the immunoSEQ Assay, a bias-controlled multiplex PCR. In the paper's pipeline: The number of nucleated cells in each sample was estimated by amplification of reference gene primers within the assay. To quantify the absolute abundance of each unique TCRbeta CDR3 rearrangement, sequence reads were collapsed and filtered. Productive Simpson clonality was computed per sample as the square root of Simpson's diversity index over productive rearrangements. Here the immuneACCESS table is served through TCRdb, limited to in-frame sequences with V and J called. Missing clones are a known gap in these copies; in checked studies unresolved V genes cover under half, and the rest lacks a known reason. D and trimming come from the DNA, and the V and J calls and clone size come from that table. Present in this sample are 200,000 or so clones, 65% to 90% of which were seen just once. Of the sample, 3% to 4.5% is held by the ten largest clones.

The sample was PBMCs or T cells enriched from blood (not recorded which). The receptor comes from a woman in her thirties or forties with acute COVID-19. The chain is assembled from TRBV29-1 and TRBJ1-5; 11 bases in between match TRBD1. The DNA sequence is as follows: TGCAGCGTCGGACAGGGGGCTGGTAGCAATCAGCCCCAGCATTTT. It translates as CSVGQGAGSNQPQHF. With all but the CDR3 taken from the reference TRBV29-1 and TRBJ1-5 genes, the full variable domain is: SAVISQKPSRDICQRGTSLTIQCQVDSQVTMMFWYRQQPGQSLTLIATANQGSEATYESGFVIDKFPISRPNLTFSTLTVSNMSPEDSSIYLCSVGQGAGSNQPQHFGDGTRLSIL.